The rows below give T cell receptor beta chains drawn from one sample of a study of tumor and adjacent non-tumor tissue in lung cancer. TCRdb reprocessed the multiplex PCR reads via MiXCR and lists one record per CDR3 protein. The repertoire holds some 71,000 distinct CDR3 sequences, with 72% as singletons. Sequencing was performed on lung tumor tissue. These TCRs come from a woman between 35 and 50 years old with non-small cell lung cancer. CDR3s include the opening cysteine and the closing phenylalanine or tryptophan. Fields, in order: CDR3 protein, CDR3 DNA, clone size, CDR3 length, V gene, J gene, D gene. D genes are given only for firm matches. Some rows mark clone size as missing; the rest say once, few, many or name a class of expanded clone.

CDR3 protein: CASNPGDANEQFF; CDR3 DNA: TGTGCCAGCAACCCTGGTGATGCCAATGAGCAGTTCTTC; clone size: -; CDR3 length: 13; V gene: TRBV5-4; J gene: TRBJ2-1; D gene: -
CDR3 protein: CASSYGAAQETQYF; CDR3 DNA: TGTGCCAGCAGTTACGGGGCAGCCCAAGAGACCCAGTACTTC; clone size: many; CDR3 length: 14; V gene: TRBV6-5; J gene: TRBJ2-5; D gene: -
CDR3 protein: CSVADNGHFF; CDR3 DNA: TGCAGCGTTGCCGACAATGGGCACTTCTTC; clone size: -; CDR3 length: 10; V gene: TRBV29-1; J gene: TRBJ2-1; D gene: -
CDR3 protein: CASSQQWSGGTTYEQYF; CDR3 DNA: TGTGCCAGCTCCCAACAGTGGTCCGGGGGGACCACCTACGAGCAGTACTTC; clone size: -; CDR3 length: 17; V gene: TRBV6-6; J gene: TRBJ2-7; D gene: TRBD2
CDR3 protein: CSVEELGGNYGYTF; CDR3 DNA: TGCAGCGTTGAAGAGCTTGGGGGGAACTATGGCTACACCTTC; clone size: many; CDR3 length: 14; V gene: TRBV29-1; J gene: TRBJ1-2; D gene: -
CDR3 protein: CASSEMTPANF; CDR3 DNA: TGTGCCAGCAGTGAAATGACTCCAGCCAACTTC; clone size: many; CDR3 length: 11; V gene: TRBV6-1; J gene: TRBJ1-2; D gene: -
CDR3 protein: CVGSLALTPGGYTF; CDR3 DNA: TGTGTCGGCAGCTTGGCCTTGACCCCCGGGGGCTACACCTTT; clone size: -; CDR3 length: 14; V gene: TRBV5-8; J gene: TRBJ1-2; D gene: -
CDR3 protein: CSVTSGFSYKEQFF; CDR3 DNA: TGTAGCGTGACTAGCGGTTTTTCTTACAAAGAACAGTTCTTC; clone size: -; CDR3 length: 14; V gene: TRBV29-1; J gene: TRBJ2-1; D gene: TRBD2
CDR3 protein: CASQGRSSYNVQLF; CDR3 DNA: TGTGCCAGTCAAGGCAGGAGCTCCTACAATGTGCAGTTATTC; clone size: -; CDR3 length: 14; V gene: TRBV5-4; J gene: TRBJ2-1; D gene: -
CDR3 protein: CASSLIEAAGTSGQPFF; CDR3 DNA: TGCGCCAGCAGCCTAATAGAAGCAGCGGGTACATCCGGGCAGCCGTTTTTT; clone size: -; CDR3 length: 17; V gene: TRBV10-2; J gene: TRBJ2-2; D gene: -